This T cell receptor beta chain was documented in a study of blood T cell repertoires in COVID-19. Study context: Sites across the United States, Italy and Spain contributed samples from acute and convalescent COVID-19. In each case, the material was cDNA or gDNA derived from T cells, B-cell-depleted T cells, or PBMCs.

Looked up from germline, CDR1 is DFQATT and CDR2 is SNEGSKA (reference sequence). Trimming took 7 bases from V and 6 from J, leaving 12 bases between them. This CDR3 contains 11 residues. Authors' analysis steps: Reference gene primer amplification yielded estimated nucleated cell counts. Clones were sequenced by immunoSEQ multiplex PCR, and TCRdb holds only the in-frame ones, with some missing. V and J calls and clone size follow that table, whereas D and trimming were derived from the DNA. The data contain more than 75,000 clones, approximately 86% of them singletons. The sample comprised peripheral blood. The sequence was collected from a woman aged 70-85 years with acute or convalescent COVID-19. The rearrangement joins TRBV20-1 to TRBJ1-1; tentatively, D is TRBD1 (5 bases). CDR3: CSGRGSSEAFF. Written as DNA, the CDR3 is TGCAGTGGAAGGGGCTCATCTGAAGCTTTCTTT.